The present T cell receptor beta chain was sequenced within a study of technical replicates of blood from a few donors. Data came from immunoSEQ multiplex PCR; TCRdb stores just in-frame clones and leaves some out. The sample gives tens of thousands of clones, 90% to 95% of which show up once; 0.38% is in the top ten. V was trimmed by 5 bases and J by 0 bases, leaving 8 bases between them. CDR1 SQVTM and CDR2 ANQGSEA come from the germline V gene. CDR3 size: 13 residues. The rearrangement links TRBV29-1 to TRBJ2-1; D might be TRBD1 (6 bases). The source material was T cells isolated from PBMCs. This clonotype originated in a human donor in good health. The CDR3 is CSVRGGSYNEQFF. In nucleotides, the CDR3 is TGCAGCGTTAGAGGGGGCTCCTACAATGAGCAGTTCTTC.